Sequencing of this T cell receptor (beta chain) was carried out in a study of blood T cell repertoires in COVID-19. Generated by immunoSEQ multiplex PCR, the TCRdb table keeps only in-frame clones and is missing some. The sample yields under 200,000 clones, approximately 84% seen once. Germline assignment: CDR1 MNHEY and CDR2 SVGAGI. J lost 2 bases, V lost 5 bases, and 2 bases had no gene match. This CDR3 has 15 amino acids. V usage is TRBV6-5 and J usage is TRBJ1-5; 11 bases align to TRBD1. The sequenced material came from PBMCs or T cells enriched from blood (not recorded which). The receptor comes from a woman in her forties or fifties who had recovered from COVID-19. CDR3 coding DNA: TGTGCCAGCAGTCCGGACAGGGGGCGCAATCAGCCCCAGCATTTT. This codes for CASSPDRGRNQPQHF.